These 4 T cell receptor beta chains originate from one sample sequenced in a study of STAT5B mutations in CD4+ large granular lymphocyte leukemia. Repertoires were generated with immunoSEQ multiplex PCR, while TCRdb's copy carries only in-frame clones and drops some. The data show under 55,000 clones, around 86% seen once. Sequenced material: CD4+ T cells from blood buffy coats. These TCRs come from a human donor in good health.

The V call is TRBV7-9, the J call TRBJ2-1; no firm D call. Germline V gene lookup returns CDR1 SEHNR and CDR2 FQNEAQ (reference sequence). The CDR3 is 17 amino acids. V was trimmed by 7 bases and J by 3 bases, leaving 22 bases between them. The CDR3 sequence: CASTPLRRSGVYNEQFF. Written as DNA, the CDR3 is TGTGCCAGCACCCCGTTACGGCGGAGTGGGGTCTACAATGAGCAGTTCTTC.

This clone came up a few times. The V gene is TRBV11-2, the J gene TRBJ2-2, with D possibly being TRBD2 (6 bases). V was shortened by 0 bases and J by 3 bases, with 11 bases between the two germline ends. The CDR3 contains 16 residues. Germline V gene data show CDR1 as SGHAT and CDR2 as FQNNGV. The CDR3, as DNA: TGTGCCAGCAGCTTAGACTTGGGGACTCACACCGGGGAGCTGTTTTTT. Protein: CASSLDLGTHTGELFF.

This clone was observed a single time. The chain joins TRBV6-4 to TRBJ2-1; a possible D gene is TRBD1 (5 bases). Trimming shortened V by 3 bases and J by 9 bases, and 18 bases separated the two germline ends. Germline loops: CDR1 MRHNA, CDR2 SNTAGT. The CDR3 covers 15 residues. The CDR3 loop reads CASSDVGKGSGEQFF. The CDR3 DNA reads as TGTGCCAGCAGTGATGTGGGTAAGGGGTCGGGTGAGCAGTTCTTC.

In this sample, this clone turned up a few times. CDR3 coding DNA: TGTGCCAGTAGACCTCAGTCGTCTGGAAACACCATATATTTT. Its translation is CASRPQSSGNTIYF. This rearrangement joins TRBV19 to TRBJ1-3; D gene uncertain. V was pared by 6 bases and J by 1 base, with 10 bases between. The CDR3 sequence is 14 residues long. The V gene's germline CDR1 is LNHDA and CDR2 SQIVND (reference sequence). Full variable domain (outside the CDR3, taken from reference TRBV19 and TRBJ1-3): DGGITQSPKYLFRKEGQNVTLSCEQNLNHDAMYWYRQDPGQGLRLIYYSQIVNDFQKGDIAEGYSVSREKKESFPLTVTSAQKNPTAFYLCASRPQSSGNTIYFGEGSWLTVV.